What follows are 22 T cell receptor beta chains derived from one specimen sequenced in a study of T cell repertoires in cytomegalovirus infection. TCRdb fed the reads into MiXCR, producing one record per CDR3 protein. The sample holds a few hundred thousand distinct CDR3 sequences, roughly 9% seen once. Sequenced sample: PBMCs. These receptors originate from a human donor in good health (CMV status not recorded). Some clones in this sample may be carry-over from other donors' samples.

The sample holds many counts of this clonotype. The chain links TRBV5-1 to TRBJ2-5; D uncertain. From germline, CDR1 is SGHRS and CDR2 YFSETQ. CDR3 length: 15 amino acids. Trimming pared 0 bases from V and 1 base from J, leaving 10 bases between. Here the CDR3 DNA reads TGCGCCAGCAGCTTGGCCAAAGGCATCCAAGAGACCCAGTACTTC. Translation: CASSLAKGIQETQYF.

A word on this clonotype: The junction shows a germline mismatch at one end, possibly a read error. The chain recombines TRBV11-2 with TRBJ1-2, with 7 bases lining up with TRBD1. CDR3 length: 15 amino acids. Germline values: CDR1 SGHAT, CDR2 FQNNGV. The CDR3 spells CASTERTGGDYGHTF. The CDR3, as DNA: TGTGCCAGCACGGAAAGGACAGGCGGGGACTATGGCCACACCTTC.

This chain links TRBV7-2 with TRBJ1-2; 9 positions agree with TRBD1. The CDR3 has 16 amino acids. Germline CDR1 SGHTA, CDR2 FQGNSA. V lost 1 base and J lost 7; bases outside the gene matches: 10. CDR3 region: CASSLGLGQGGSGYTF. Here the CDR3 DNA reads TGTGCCAGCAGCTTAGGATTGGGACAGGGTGGATCTGGCTACACCTTC.

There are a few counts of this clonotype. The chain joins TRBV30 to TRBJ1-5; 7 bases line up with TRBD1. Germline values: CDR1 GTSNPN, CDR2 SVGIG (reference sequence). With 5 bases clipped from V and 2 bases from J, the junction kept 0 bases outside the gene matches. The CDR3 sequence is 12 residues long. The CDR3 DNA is TGTGCCTGGGGACAGGGCAATCAGCCCCAGCATTTT. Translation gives CAWGQGNQPQHF.

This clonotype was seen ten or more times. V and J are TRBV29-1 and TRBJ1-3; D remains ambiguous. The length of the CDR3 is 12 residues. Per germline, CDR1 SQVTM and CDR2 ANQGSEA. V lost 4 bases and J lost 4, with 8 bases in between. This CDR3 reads CSVGNIGNTIYF. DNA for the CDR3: TGCAGCGTTGGAAACATCGGAAACACCATATATTTT.

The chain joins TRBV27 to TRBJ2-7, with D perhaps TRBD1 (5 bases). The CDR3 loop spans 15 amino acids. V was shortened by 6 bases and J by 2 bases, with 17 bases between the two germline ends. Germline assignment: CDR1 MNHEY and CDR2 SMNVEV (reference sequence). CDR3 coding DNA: TGTGCCAGCAGGCCCGCAGGGCTTCTAACCTACGAGCAGTACTTC. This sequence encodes CASRPAGLLTYEQYF.

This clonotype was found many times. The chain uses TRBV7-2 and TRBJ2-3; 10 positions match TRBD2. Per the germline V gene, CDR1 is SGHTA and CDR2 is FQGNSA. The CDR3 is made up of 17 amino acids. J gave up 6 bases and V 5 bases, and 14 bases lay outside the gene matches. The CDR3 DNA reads TGTGCCAGCAGCCTCGGGCTCAGCGGGAGGGCCTGGGATACGCAGTATTTT. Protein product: CASSLGLSGRAWDTQYF.

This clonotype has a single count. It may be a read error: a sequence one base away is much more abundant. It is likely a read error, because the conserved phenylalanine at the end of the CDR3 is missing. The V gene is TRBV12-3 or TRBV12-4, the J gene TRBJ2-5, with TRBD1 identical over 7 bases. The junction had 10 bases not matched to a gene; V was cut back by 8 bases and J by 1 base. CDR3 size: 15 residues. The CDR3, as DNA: TGTGCCAGCCTCTCCAAGGGGGCCTCCCAAGAGACCCAGTACTCC. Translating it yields CASLSKGASQETQYS.

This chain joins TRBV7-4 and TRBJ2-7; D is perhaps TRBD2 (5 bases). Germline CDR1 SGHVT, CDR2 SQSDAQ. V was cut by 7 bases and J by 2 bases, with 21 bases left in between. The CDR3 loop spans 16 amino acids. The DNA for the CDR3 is TGTGCCAGCACCTCCGGGGTGGGCCTGTCCCCCTACGAGCAGTACTTC. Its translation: CASTSGVGLSPYEQYF. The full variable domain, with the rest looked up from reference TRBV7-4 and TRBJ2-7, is GAGVSQSPRYKVAKRGRDVALRCDSISGHVTLYWYRQTLGQGSEVLTYSQSDAQRDKSGRPSGRFSAERPERSVSTLKIQRTEQGDSAVYLCASTSGVGLSPYEQYFGPGTRLTVT.

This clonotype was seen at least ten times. CDR3: CATMGAPGTGDQPQHF. The DNA of the CDR3 is TGTGCCACCATGGGGGCCCCCGGGACAGGGGATCAGCCCCAGCATTTT. The chain links TRBV6-6 to TRBJ1-5; 10 bases map to TRBD1. CDR1 and CDR2 (germline): MNHNY, SVGAGI (reference sequence). J was trimmed by 5 bases and V by 10 bases; bases with no gene match: 14. The CDR3 covers 16 residues.

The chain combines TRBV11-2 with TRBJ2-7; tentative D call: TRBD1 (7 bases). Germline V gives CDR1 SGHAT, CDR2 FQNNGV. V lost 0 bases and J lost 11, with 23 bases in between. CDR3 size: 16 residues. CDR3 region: CASSLDIGAVEGAKYF. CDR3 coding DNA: TGTGCCAGCAGCTTAGATATTGGAGCGGTGGAGGGGGCGAAGTACTTC.

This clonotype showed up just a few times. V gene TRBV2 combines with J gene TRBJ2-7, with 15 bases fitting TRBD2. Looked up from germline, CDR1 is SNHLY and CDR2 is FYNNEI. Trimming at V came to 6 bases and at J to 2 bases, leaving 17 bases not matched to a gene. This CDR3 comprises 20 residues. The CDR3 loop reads CASRDSDGLAGGPSTYEQYF. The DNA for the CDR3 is TGTGCCAGCAGGGACAGTGACGGACTAGCGGGAGGGCCCTCTACCTACGAGCAGTACTTC. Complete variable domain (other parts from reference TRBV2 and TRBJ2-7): EPEVTQTPSHQVTQMGQEVILRCVPISNHLYFYWYRQILGQKVEFLVSFYNNEISEKSEIFDDQFSVERPDGSNFTLKIRSTKLEDSAMYFCASRDSDGLAGGPSTYEQYFGPGTRLTVT.

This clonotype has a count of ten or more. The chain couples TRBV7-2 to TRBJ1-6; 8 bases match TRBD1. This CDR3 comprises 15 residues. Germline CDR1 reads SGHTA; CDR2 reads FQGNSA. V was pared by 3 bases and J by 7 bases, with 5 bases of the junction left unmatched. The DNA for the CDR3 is TGTGCCAGCAGCTTCCCAGGGGGCGAGAATTCACCCCTCCACTTT. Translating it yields CASSFPGGENSPLHF.

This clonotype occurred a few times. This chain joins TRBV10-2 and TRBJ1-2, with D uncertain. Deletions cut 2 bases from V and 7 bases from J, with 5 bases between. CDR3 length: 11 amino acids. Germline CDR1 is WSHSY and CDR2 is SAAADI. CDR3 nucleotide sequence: TGCGCCAGCAGTGAGGGGATTGGCTACACCTTC. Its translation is CASSEGIGYTF.

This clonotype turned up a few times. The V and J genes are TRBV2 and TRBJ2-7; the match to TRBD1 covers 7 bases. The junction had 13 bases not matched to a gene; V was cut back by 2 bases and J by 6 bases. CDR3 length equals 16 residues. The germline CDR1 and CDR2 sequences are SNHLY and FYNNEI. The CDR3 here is CASSETPWTGAPEQYF. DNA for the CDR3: TGTGCCAGCAGTGAAACCCCCTGGACAGGTGCCCCCGAGCAGTACTTC.

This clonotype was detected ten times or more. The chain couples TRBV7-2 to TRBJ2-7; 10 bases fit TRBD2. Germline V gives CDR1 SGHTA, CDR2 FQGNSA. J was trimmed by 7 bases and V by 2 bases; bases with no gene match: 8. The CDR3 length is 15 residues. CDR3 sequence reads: CASSLLLAGAREQYF. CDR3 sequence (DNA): TGTGCCAGCAGCTTACTCCTAGCGGGGGCCCGGGAGCAGTACTTC.

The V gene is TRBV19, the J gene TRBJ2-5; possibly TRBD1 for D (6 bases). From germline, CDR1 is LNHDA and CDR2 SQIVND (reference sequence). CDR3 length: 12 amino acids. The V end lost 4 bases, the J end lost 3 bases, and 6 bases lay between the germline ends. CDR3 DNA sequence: TGTGCCAGTAGTACAGGGGAAGAGACCCAGTACTTC. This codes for CASSTGEETQYF. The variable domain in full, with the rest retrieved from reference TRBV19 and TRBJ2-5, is DGGITQSPKYLFRKEGQNVTLSCEQNLNHDAMYWYRQDPGQGLRLIYYSQIVNDFQKGDIAEGYSVSREKKESFPLTVTSAQKNPTAFYLCASSTGEETQYFGPGTRLLVL.

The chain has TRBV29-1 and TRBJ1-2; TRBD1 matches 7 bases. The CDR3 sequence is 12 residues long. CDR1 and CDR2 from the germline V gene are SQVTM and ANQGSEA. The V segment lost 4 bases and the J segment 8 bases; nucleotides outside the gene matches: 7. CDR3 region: CSVGDRVFGYTF. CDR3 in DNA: TGCAGCGTTGGCGACAGGGTCTTCGGCTACACCTTC.

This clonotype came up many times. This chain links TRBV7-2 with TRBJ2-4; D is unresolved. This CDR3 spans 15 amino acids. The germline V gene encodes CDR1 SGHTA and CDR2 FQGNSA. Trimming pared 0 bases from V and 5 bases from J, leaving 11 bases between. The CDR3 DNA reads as TGTGCCAGCAGCTTAGCTAGCCGGGTGGAAAACATTCAGTACTTC. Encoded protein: CASSLASRVENIQYF.

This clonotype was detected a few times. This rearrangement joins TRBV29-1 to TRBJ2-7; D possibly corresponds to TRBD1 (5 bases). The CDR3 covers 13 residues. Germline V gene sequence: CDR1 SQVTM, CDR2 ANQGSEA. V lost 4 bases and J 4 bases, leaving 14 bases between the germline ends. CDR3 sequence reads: CSVALGQGYEQYF. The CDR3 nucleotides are TGCAGCGTTGCATTGGGTCAGGGATACGAGCAGTACTTC.

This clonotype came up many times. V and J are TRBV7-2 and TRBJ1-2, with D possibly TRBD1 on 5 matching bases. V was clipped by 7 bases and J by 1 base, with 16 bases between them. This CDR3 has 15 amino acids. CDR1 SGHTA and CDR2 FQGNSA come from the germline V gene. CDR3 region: CASIPGGDLNYGYTF. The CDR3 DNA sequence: TGTGCCAGCATCCCGGGGGGGGATCTTAACTATGGCTACACCTTC.

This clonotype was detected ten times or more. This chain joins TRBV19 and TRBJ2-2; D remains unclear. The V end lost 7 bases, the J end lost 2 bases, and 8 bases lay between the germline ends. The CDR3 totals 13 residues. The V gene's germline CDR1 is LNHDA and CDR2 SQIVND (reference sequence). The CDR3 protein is CASKGRNTGELFF. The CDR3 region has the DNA TGTGCCAGTAAGGGCCGAAACACCGGGGAGCTGTTTTTT.